The clone carrying this TCR beta chain occurred many times. The CDR3 is made up of 13 amino acids. The time point here: blood at routine non-recurrence follow-up after resection. Tumor, nontumor lung or frozen PBMC supplied whole RNA that was sequenced unsorted. TCRdb recomputed calls from the 5' RACE reads with MiXCR, one row per CDR3 protein. The profile shows roughly 45,000 distinct CDR3 sequences, about 22% of them singletons. This sample stems from a study of spatial heterogeneity in lung cancer. Study-wide context: A total of roughly 72 untreated early-stage non-small cell lung cancer patients served as donors. As counted in raw reads, each unique TCR and UMI combination appeared more than ten times on average.

This clonotype originated in a female donor with early-stage non-small cell lung cancer. This chain links TRBV21-1 with TRBJ2-2. TRBV21-1 is a pseudogene locus. Sample: PBMCs, taken at follow-up. In DNA, the CDR3 is TGTGCCAGCGTAGAGCCCAACACCGGGGAGCTGTTTTTT. The encoded protein is CASVEPNTGELFF.